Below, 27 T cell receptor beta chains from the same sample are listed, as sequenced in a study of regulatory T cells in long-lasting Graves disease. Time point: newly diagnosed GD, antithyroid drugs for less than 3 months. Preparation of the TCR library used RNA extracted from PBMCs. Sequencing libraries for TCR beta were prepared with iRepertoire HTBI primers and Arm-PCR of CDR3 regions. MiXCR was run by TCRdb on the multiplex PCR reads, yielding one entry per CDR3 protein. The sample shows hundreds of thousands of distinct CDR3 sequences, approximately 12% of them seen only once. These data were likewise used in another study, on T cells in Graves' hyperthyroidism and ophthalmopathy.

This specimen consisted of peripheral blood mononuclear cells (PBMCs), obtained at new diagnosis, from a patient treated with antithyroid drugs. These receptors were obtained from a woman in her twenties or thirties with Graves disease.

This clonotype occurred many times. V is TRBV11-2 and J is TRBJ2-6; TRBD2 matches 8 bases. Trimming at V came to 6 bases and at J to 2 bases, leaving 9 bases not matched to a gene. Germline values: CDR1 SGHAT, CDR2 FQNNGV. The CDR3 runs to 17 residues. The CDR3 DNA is TGTGCCAGCAGGTTCCCGGGACTAGGTGCTGGGGCCAACGTCCTGACTTTC. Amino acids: CASRFPGLGAGANVLTF. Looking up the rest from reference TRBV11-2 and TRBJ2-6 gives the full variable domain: EAGVAQSPRYKIIEKRQSVAFWCNPISGHATLYWYQQILGQGPKLLIQFQNNGVVDDSQLPKDRFSAERLKGVDSTLKIQPAKLEDSAVYLCASRFPGLGAGANVLTFGAGSRLTVL.

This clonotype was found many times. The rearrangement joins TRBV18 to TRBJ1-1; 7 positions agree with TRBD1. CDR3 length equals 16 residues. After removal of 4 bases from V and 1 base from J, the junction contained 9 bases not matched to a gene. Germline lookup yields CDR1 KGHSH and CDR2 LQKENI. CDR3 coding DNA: TGTGCCAGCTCACACCTTGAGACAGGGACGAACACTGAAGCTTTCTTT. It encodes CASSHLETGTNTEAFF.

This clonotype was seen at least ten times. The CDR3 DNA is TGTGCCAGCAGCCTGGGACTAGCGGTTGTCACAGATACGCAGTATTTT. This codes for CASSLGLAVVTDTQYF. The chain combines TRBV11-2 with TRBJ2-3; TRBD2 matches 11 bases. CDR1 is SGHAT and CDR2 is FQNNGV in the germline V gene. The CDR3 spans 16 residues. Trimming at V came to 5 bases and at J to 2 bases, leaving 6 bases not matched to a gene.

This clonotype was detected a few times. The CDR3 region has the DNA TGTGCTAGTGGTCACACCAGGGGCATGAACACTGAAGCTTTCTTT. Translating gives CASGHTRGMNTEAFF. The genes are TRBV12-5 and TRBJ1-1, with D perhaps TRBD1 (6 bases). Between the trimmed V and J ends, which lost 5 bases and 0 bases, there was a span of 13 bases. The CDR3 loop spans 15 amino acids. Germline lookup yields CDR1 LGHNT and CDR2 FRNRAP.

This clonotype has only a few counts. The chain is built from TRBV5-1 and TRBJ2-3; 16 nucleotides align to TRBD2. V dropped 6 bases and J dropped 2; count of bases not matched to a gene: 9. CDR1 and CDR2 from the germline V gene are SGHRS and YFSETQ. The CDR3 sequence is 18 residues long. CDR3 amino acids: CASKWGLAGGRITDTQYF. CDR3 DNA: TGCGCCAGCAAATGGGGACTAGCGGGAGGGAGGATCACAGATACGCAGTATTTT.

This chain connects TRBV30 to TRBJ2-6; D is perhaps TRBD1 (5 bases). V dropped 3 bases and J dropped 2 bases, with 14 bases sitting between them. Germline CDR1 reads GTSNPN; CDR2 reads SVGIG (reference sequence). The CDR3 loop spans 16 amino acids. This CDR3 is CAWSVSRRAGANVLTF. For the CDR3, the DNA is TGTGCCTGGAGCGTCAGCCGCAGGGCTGGGGCCAACGTCCTGACTTTC.

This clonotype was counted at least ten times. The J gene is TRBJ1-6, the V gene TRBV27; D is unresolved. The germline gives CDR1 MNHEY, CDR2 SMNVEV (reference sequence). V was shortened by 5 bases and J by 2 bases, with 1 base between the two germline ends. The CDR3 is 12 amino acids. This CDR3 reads CASSPYNSPLHF. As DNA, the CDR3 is TGTGCCAGCAGTCCCTATAATTCACCCCTCCACTTT.

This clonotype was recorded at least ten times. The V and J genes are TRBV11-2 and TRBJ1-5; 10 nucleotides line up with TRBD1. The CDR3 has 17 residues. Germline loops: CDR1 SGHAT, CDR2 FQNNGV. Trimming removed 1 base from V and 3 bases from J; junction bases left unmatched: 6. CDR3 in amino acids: CASSLGVGTGVNQPQHF. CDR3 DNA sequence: TGTGCCAGCAGCTTAGGTGTCGGGACAGGGGTCAATCAGCCCCAGCATTTT. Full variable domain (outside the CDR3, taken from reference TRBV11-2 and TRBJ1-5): EAGVAQSPRYKIIEKRQSVAFWCNPISGHATLYWYQQILGQGPKLLIQFQNNGVVDDSQLPKDRFSAERLKGVDSTLKIQPAKLEDSAVYLCASSLGVGTGVNQPQHFGDGTRLSIL.

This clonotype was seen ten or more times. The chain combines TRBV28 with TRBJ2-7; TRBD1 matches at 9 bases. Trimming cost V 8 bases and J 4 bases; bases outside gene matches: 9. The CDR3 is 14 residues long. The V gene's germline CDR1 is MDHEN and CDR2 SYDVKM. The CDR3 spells CASAPGQGLYEQYF. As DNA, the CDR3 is TGTGCCAGCGCACCGGGACAGGGCTTATACGAGCAGTACTTC.

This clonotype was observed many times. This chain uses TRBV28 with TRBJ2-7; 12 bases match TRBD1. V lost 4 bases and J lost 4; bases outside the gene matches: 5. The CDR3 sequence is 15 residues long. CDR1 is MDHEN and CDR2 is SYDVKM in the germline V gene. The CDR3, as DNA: TGTGCCAGCAGTTCTGTGGGACAGGGGGCTTACGAGCAGTACTTC. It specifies CASSSVGQGAYEQYF. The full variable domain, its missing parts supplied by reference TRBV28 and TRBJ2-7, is DVKVTQSSRYLVKRTGEKVFLECVQDMDHENMFWYRQDPGLGLRLIYFSYDVKMKEKGDIPEGYSVSREKKERFSLILESASTNQTSMYLCASSSVGQGAYEQYFGPGTRLTVT.

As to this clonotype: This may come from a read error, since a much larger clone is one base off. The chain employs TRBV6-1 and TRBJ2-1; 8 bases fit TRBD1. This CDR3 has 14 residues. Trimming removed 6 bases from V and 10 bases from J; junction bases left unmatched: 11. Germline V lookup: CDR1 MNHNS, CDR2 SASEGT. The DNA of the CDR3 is TGTGCCAGCAGGCGAAGACAGGGGACCTACGAGCAGTTCTTC. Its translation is CASRRRQGTYEQFF.

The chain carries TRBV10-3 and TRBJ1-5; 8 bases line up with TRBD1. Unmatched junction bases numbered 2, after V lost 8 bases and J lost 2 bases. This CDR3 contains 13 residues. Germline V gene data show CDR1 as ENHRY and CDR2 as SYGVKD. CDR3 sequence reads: CAIGQGGNQPQHF. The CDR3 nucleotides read TGTGCCATCGGACAGGGTGGCAATCAGCCCCAGCATTTT.

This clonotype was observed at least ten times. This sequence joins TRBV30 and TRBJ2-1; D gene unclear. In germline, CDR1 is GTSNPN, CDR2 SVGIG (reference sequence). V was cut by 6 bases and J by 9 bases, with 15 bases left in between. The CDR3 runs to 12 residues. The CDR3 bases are TGTGCCTGCAGTAAAGGCTTCGGTGAGCAGTTCTTC. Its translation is CACSKGFGEQFF.

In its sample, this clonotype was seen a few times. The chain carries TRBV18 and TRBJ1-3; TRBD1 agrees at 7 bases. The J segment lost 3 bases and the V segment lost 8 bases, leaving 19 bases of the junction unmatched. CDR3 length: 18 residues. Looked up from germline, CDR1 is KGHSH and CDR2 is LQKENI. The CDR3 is CASTNRKGQTGRGNTIYF. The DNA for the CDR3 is TGTGCCAGCACGAACCGGAAGGGGCAGACAGGGCGTGGAAACACCATATATTTT.

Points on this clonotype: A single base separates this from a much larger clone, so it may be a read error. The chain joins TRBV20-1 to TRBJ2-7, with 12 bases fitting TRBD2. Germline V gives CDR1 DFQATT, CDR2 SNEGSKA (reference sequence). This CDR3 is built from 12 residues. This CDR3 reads CRGLAGLDDQYF. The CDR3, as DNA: TGCAGGGGACTAGCGGGTCTGGACGATCAGTACTTC.

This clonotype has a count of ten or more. CDR3 bases: TGTGCCATCAGTGAGTCACAAACTCCCGGGACAAAACTGTTTTTT. It specifies CAISESQTPGTKLFF. J is TRBJ1-4 and V is TRBV10-3, with D perhaps matching TRBD1 (5 bases). CDR3 length: 15 residues. V was shortened by 0 bases and J by 10 bases, with 15 bases between the two germline ends. CDR1 ENHRY and CDR2 SYGVKD come from the germline V gene.

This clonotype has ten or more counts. The CDR3 protein is CASSWDGGDTQYF. CDR3 sequence (DNA): TGTGCCAGCAGTTGGGATGGAGGCGATACGCAGTATTTT. The chain employs TRBV27 and TRBJ2-3; a weak D match, TRBD2 (5 bases). V gave up 4 bases and J gave up 6 bases, with 11 bases separating them. Germline loops: CDR1 MNHEY, CDR2 SMNVEV (reference sequence). This CDR3 contains 13 residues.

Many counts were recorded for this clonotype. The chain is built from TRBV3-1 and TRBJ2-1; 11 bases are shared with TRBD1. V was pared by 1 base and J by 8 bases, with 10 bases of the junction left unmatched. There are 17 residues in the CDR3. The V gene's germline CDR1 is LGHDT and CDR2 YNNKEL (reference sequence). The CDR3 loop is CASSQGRWTGGGDEQFF. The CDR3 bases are TGTGCCAGCAGCCAAGGACGATGGACAGGGGGCGGCGATGAGCAGTTCTTC.

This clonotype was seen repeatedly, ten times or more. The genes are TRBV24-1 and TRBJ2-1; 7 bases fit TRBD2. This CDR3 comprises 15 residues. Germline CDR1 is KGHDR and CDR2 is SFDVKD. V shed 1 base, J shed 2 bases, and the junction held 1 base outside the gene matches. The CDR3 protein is CATSDFAGAYNEQFF. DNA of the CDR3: TGTGCCACCAGTGATTTTGCGGGGGCCTACAATGAGCAGTTCTTC.

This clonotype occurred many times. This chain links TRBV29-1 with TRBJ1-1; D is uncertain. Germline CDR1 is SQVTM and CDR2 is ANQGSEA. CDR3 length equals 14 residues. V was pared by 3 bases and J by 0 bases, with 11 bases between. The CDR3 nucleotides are TGCAGCGTTGACCGAGGGCAGATGAACACTGAAGCTTTCTTT. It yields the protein CSVDRGQMNTEAFF. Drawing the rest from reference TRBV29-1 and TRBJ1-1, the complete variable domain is SAVISQKPSRDICQRGTSLTIQCQVDSQVTMMFWYRQQPGQSLTLIATANQGSEATYESGFVIDKFPISRPNLTFSTLTVSNMSPEDSSIYLCSVDRGQMNTEAFFGQGTRLTVV.

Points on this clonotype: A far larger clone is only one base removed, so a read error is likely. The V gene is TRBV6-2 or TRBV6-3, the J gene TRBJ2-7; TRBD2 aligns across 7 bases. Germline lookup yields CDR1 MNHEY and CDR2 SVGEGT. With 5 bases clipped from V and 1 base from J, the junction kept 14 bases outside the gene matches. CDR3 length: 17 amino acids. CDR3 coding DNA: TGTGCCAGCAGTGAAACCCCAACTAGCGTGAGGTCCTACGAGCAGTACTTC. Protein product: CASSETPTSVRSYEQYF.

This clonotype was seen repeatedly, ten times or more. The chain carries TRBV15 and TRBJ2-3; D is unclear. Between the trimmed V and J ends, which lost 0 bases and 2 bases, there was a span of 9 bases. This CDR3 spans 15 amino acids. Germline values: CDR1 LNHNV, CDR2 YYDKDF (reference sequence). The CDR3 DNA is TGTGCCACCAGCAGAGACCGGACCACCACAGATACGCAGTATTTT. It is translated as CATSRDRTTTDTQYF.

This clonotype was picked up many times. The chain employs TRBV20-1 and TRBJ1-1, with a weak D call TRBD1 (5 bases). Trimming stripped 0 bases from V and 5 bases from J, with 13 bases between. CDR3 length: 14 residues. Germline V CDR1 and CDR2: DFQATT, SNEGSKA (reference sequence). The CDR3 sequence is CSARDSRVRTEAFF. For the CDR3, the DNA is TGCAGTGCTAGAGATTCCAGGGTTAGGACTGAAGCTTTCTTT.

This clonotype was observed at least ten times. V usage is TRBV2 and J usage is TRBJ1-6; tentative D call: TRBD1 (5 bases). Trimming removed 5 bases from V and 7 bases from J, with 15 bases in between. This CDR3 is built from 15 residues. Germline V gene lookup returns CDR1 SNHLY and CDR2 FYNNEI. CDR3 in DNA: TGTGCCAGCAGTACCGGGGGTCTCGGGAATTCACCCCTCCACTTT. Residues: CASSTGGLGNSPLHF.

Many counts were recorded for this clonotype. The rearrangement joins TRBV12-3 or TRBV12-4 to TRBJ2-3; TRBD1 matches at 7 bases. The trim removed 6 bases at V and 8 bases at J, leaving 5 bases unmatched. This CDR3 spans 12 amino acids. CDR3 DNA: TGTGCCAGCAGCCAGGGGGAGCGTACGCAGTATTTT. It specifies CASSQGERTQYF.

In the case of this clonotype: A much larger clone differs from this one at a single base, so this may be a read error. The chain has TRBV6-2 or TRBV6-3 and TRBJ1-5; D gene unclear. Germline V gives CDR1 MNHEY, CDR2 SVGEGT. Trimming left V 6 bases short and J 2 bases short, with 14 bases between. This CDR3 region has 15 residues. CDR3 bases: TGTGCCAGCAGCCCATTCCCCTGCGGCAATCAGCCCCAGCATTTT. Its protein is CASSPFPCGNQPQHF.

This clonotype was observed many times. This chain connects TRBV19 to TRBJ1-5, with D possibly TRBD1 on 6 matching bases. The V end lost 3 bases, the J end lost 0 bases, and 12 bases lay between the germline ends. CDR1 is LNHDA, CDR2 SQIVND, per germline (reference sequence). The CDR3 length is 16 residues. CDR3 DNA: TGTGCCAGTAGTATCCGGACAGCTTATAGCAATCAGCCCCAGCATTTT. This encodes CASSIRTAYSNQPQHF.